Listed below are T cell receptor beta chains from one sample, sequenced in a study of OX40 agonist ivuxolimab in advanced cancers. Generated by immunoSEQ multiplex PCR, the TCRdb table keeps only in-frame clones and is missing some. The sample holds about 80,000 clones, about nine tenths seen once. The sample in question was CD4+ or CD8+ T cells sorted from blood, obtained in a trial of the OX40 agonist ivuxolimab. The receptors derive from an adult with an advanced solid tumor such as melanoma, head and neck, liver or kidney cancer. CDR3s include the opening cysteine and the closing phenylalanine or tryptophan. The D gene is left open where the match is weak. For some rows the clone size is stated as once, few or many, or as a class when expanded; others skip it.

j_call v_call d_call clone_size cdr3_nt cdr3_aa
TRBJ2-7 TRBV13 - - TGTGCCAGCAGTTTCAGCGTGGCCGGCTACGAGCAGTACTTC CASSFSVAGYEQYF
TRBJ2-1 TRBV2 TRBD2 - TGTGCCAGCAGACGAGGGACTAGCAACAATGAGCAGTTCTTC CASRRGTSNNEQFF
TRBJ1-1 TRBV5-1 - - TGCGCCAGCAGGAGAATGGCAGACTCGAACACTGAAGCTTTCTTT CASRRMADSNTEAFF
TRBJ2-1 TRBV18 - - TGTGCCAGCTCACCGCGGCAGGGAGGTATTGTTGAGCAGTTCTTC CASSPRQGGIVEQFF
TRBJ1-5 TRBV27 - - TGTGCCAGCAGTTTAAAGGGAGGTAAACCTCATCAGCCCCAGCATTTT CASSLKGGKPHQPQHF
TRBJ1-1 TRBV6-1 TRBD1 - TGTGCCAGCAGTGAAGACAGGGGCAACACTGAAGCTTTCTTT CASSEDRGNTEAFF
TRBJ1-1 TRBV30 - once TGTGCCAGAACCACGGGGTACGGGAACACTGAAGCTTTCTTT CARTTGYGNTEAFF
TRBJ1-5 TRBV6-5 - - TGTGCCAGCAGTTACGGGAAGGTTGGCAATCAGCCCCAGCATTTT CASSYGKVGNQPQHF
TRBJ2-1 TRBV19 - - TGTGCCAGTAGTATAGTTGGTAGCGTGAGCTCCTACAATGAGCAGTTCTTC CASSIVGSVSSYNEQFF
TRBJ2-7 TRBV28 TRBD1 - TGTGCCAGCAGTTTAAACATCCCCGGACAGGGTGGGCAGTACTTC CASSLNIPGQGGQYF
TRBJ1-2 TRBV27 TRBD1 - TGTGCCAGCAGTCCAGGGACAGGGGCAGGCTACACCTTC CASSPGTGAGYTF
TRBJ1-1 TRBV29-1 - - TGCAGCGTTGACATTGAAGCTTTCTTT CSVDIEAFF
TRBJ2-7 TRBV11-3 - - TGTGCCAGCAGCTATGGTGCCTCCTACGAGCAGTACTTC CASSYGASYEQYF
TRBJ1-3 TRBV6-5 - few TGTGCCAGCAGTCTCGGGGGGGCCATATATTTT CASSLGGAIYF
TRBJ2-5 TRBV6-1 - - TGTGCCAGCAGACTCGGGACCGGCGCGGAGACCCAGTACTTC CASRLGTGAETQYF
TRBJ1-3 TRBV6-5 - - TGTGCCAGCAGTGGAATGACAGAGGGAAACACCATATATTTT CASSGMTEGNTIYF
TRBJ2-1 TRBV4-3 TRBD1 - TGCGCCAGCAGCCGGACAGGGGGCTATGAGCAGTTCTTC CASSRTGGYEQFF
TRBJ2-1 TRBV5-4 TRBD1 - TGTGCCAGCAGCAGGCCAGGGACAGGGGACAATGAGCAGTTCTTC CASSRPGTGDNEQFF
TRBJ1-6 TRBV23-1 TRBD1 - TGCGCCAGCACCCGGGACAGGGGGCTTAGCTCCTATAATTCACCCCTCCACTTT CASTRDRGLSSYNSPLHF
TRBJ2-1 TRBV12-1 - - TGTGCCAGCAGCTCGTCGGACATCCGTCCCTACAATGAGCAGTTCTTC CASSSSDIRPYNEQFF
TRBJ2-7 TRBV6-5 TRBD1 - TGTGCCAGCAGTTCTGGGGACAGTCCTTCCTACGAGCAGTACTTC CASSSGDSPSYEQYF
TRBJ1-6 TRBV5-4 - - TGTGCCAGCAGCCCAGGGACTAAAATTGGGAATTCACCCCTCCACTTT CASSPGTKIGNSPLHF
TRBJ1-4 TRBV28 TRBD1 - TGTGCCAGCAGTATACCTTCGGGACAGATACATAATGAAAAACTGTTTTTT CASSIPSGQIHNEKLFF
TRBJ2-1 TRBV11-2 TRBD1 - TGTGCCAGCAGCCCTAGGACAGGGCGATACAATGAGCAGTTCTTC CASSPRTGRYNEQFF
TRBJ1-4 TRBV4-1 - once TGCACCAGCAGCCAAGATAAAGTAGAGGGAGAACTGTTTTTT CTSSQDKVEGELFF
TRBJ1-2 TRBV4-3 - - TGCGCCAGCAGCCCGGACAATAACTATGGCTACACCTTC CASSPDNNYGYTF
TRBJ2-5 TRBV4-1 - - TGCGCCAGCAGCCAAGGGGTTTTAGGCTACCAAGAGACCCAGTACTTC CASSQGVLGYQETQYF
TRBJ2-5 TRBV11-3 TRBD2 - TGTGCCAGCAGCCGACTAGCGGGAGCCCAAGAGACCCAGTACTTC CASSRLAGAQETQYF
TRBJ2-1 TRBV7-9 TRBD2 - TGTGCCAGCGGGCCTTATGGTGGCGGGAGGGCTCATGAGCAGTTCTTC CASGPYGGGRAHEQFF
TRBJ1-1 TRBV7-3 - once TGTGCCAGCAGCCTCAACCCGGGGGCTCCGGCTTTCTTT CASSLNPGAPAFF
TRBJ1-3 TRBV11-2 - - TGTGCCAGCAGCTTGAGGGGCTCCACTGGAAACACCATATATTTT CASSLRGSTGNTIYF
TRBJ2-1 TRBV4-1 TRBD2 - TGCGCCAGCAGCCAAGATAGGGCGGGGGGTTACAATGAGCAGTTCTTC CASSQDRAGGYNEQFF
TRBJ1-6 TRBV28 - - TGTGCCAGCAAGGCCGGGGGCGGGGCCTATAATTCACCCCTCCACTTT CASKAGGGAYNSPLHF
TRBJ2-7 TRBV10-3 - once TGTGCCACTACAGGGAGGGGGGACTACTATGATGAGCAGTACTTC CATTGRGDYYDEQYF
TRBJ2-1 TRBV11-1 TRBD2 - TGTGCCAGCAGCCCCCAGAGACTAGCATTCAATGAGCAGTTCTTC CASSPQRLAFNEQFF
TRBJ1-2 TRBV5-1 - - TGCGCCAGCTCGAACGGAGAAGGCTATGGCTACACCTTC CASSNGEGYGYTF
TRBJ1-2 TRBV6-5 - - TGTGCCAGCAGTTACTCAGGACCGGGCTATGGCTACACCTTC CASSYSGPGYGYTF
TRBJ2-1 TRBV7-9 - once TGTGCCAGCAGCCCCCGCTTTGGGTTTGCGCAGTTCTTC CASSPRFGFAQFF
TRBJ1-2 TRBV10-1 TRBD1 - TGCGCCAGCAGTGAAGACGGCCGGGGGACAGGGGGCGCCTATGGCTACACCTTC CASSEDGRGTGGAYGYTF
TRBJ2-7 TRBV19 TRBD1 - TGTGCCAGTAGTAGAGGACAGGGGAGTTTTTACGAGCAGTACTTC CASSRGQGSFYEQYF
TRBJ2-1 TRBV6-1 - few TGTGCCAGCGATAGAACCGGGGTTGGGGAGCAGTTCTTC CASDRTGVGEQFF
TRBJ2-3 TRBV5-6 - - TGTGCCAGCAGCCCAGGAGGCTCCCGCGATACGCAGTATTTT CASSPGGSRDTQYF
TRBJ2-7 TRBV6-1 TRBD2 - TGTGCCAGCAGGACTAGCGGGAGTTTTTACTTC CASRTSGSFYF
TRBJ1-2 TRBV30 - - TGTGCCTGGCACGGAGGTTCGGGCTATGGCTACACCTTC CAWHGGSGYGYTF
TRBJ2-1 TRBV5-5 TRBD2 - TGTGCCAGCAGCTTGGCCCCCACTAGCGGGTCTGGGAATGAGCAGTTCTTC CASSLAPTSGSGNEQFF
TRBJ1-2 TRBV6-5 - - TGTGCCAGCAACCGTGGGGGAAATTATGGCTACACCTTC CASNRGGNYGYTF
TRBJ2-5 TRBV19 - - TGTGCCAGTAGTATAGGGCCCGGTTCGCGGGAGACCCAGTACTTC CASSIGPGSRETQYF
TRBJ2-1 TRBV10-3 - - TGTGCCATCAGTGAACTGATAGAATCGGGCAATGAGCAGTTCTTC CAISELIESGNEQFF
TRBJ1-5 TRBV7-8 - - TGTGCCAGCAGCTCCCGCAGGGACGGTCAGCCCCAGCATTTT CASSSRRDGQPQHF
TRBJ1-4 TRBV6-6 - - TGTGCCAGCAGCCGGGATTTTAATGAAAAACTGTTTTTT CASSRDFNEKLFF
TRBJ1-6 TRBV27 - once TGTGCCAGCAGTTCCGATTATAATTCACCCCTCCACTTT CASSSDYNSPLHF
TRBJ2-1 TRBV28 TRBD2 - TGTGCCAGCAGCTTGACTAGTGGCGGGGGGGGTTACAATGAGCAGTTCTTC CASSLTSGGGGYNEQFF
TRBJ2-3 TRBV28 - - TGTGCCAGCAGTTTGGGGTACAAGGATGGGTCAGATACGCAGTATTTT CASSLGYKDGSDTQYF
TRBJ1-5 TRBV6-1 - once TGTGCCAGCAGCCCTCCGACGATCAATCAGCCCCAGCATTTT CASSPPTINQPQHF